The source of this TCR beta chain is a study of OX40 agonist ivuxolimab in advanced cancers. Study conclusions and caveats: Clones of CD4+ and CD8+ blood T cells grew by week 6 at doses of 0.1 to 3.0 mg/kg. The work left the antigen specificity of expanded peripheral T cells undetermined. Clonal expansion among partial responders at 0.1-3.0 mg/kg ranked near the lowest.

Sampling of blood occurred at baseline, cycle 4 day 1, and cycle 7 day 1. The assay was immunoSEQ multiplex PCR, and TCRdb's table has in-frame clones only and misses some. The sample contains more than 60,000 clones, about 89% of which appear only once. To note about this clone: The antigen is undetermined. The junction does not match germline at one end; this may be a read error.

The CDR3 length is 13 residues. CDR1 SEHNR and CDR2 FQNEAQ come from the germline V gene (reference sequence). The source is an adult with an advanced solid tumor such as melanoma, head and neck, liver or kidney cancer. This rearrangement joins TRBV7-9 to TRBJ2-7; 8 bases are shared with TRBD2. Material: CD4+ or CD8+ T cells sorted from blood, obtained in a trial of the OX40 agonist ivuxolimab. The CDR3 DNA sequence: TGTGCCAGCACCTTAGCGGGATCCTACGAGCAGTACTTC. Translated, it gives CASTLAGSYEQYF.